This T cell receptor (beta chain) derives from a study of shared T cell receptors in the human thymus. The CDR3 is 14 amino acids. J was trimmed by 3 bases and V by 6 bases; bases with no gene match: 4. Germline V gene lookup returns CDR1 LNHDA and CDR2 SQIVND (reference sequence). Data came from immunoSEQ multiplex PCR; TCRdb stores just in-frame clones and leaves some out. The data show roughly 550,000 clones, about 84% seen once. The same sample was also studied in work on human thymus T cells. As reported in that work: Having surgery to correct congenital heart defects, healthy Finnish infants acted as the donors. Highly overlapping thymic repertoires in unrelated individuals were reported by related research.

The rearrangement links TRBV19 to TRBJ2-7; 11 positions agree with TRBD1. Sequenced: thymocytes. The sequence was collected from a boy under three years old with a congenital heart defect. CDR3 nucleotides: TGTGCCAGTAGCCGGACAGGGGGCCACTACGAGCAGTACTTC. Translating gives CASSRTGGHYEQYF.